This T cell receptor (beta chain) was found in a study of blood T cell repertoires in COVID-19. Across the whole study: PBMCs, B-cell-depleted T cells, or T cells were the source of the cDNA or gDNA that made up the material.

Participants reported their clinical history, and cohort assignment relied on those reports. Recovery meant two consecutive negative NP/OP PCR tests, professional clearance, or resolved symptoms. The CDR3 totals 15 residues. V gave up 0 bases and J gave up 4 bases; unmatched junction bases: 4. Germline-derived CDR1 and CDR2 are MRHNA and SNTAGT. Methods used by the authors: Cell counts per sample came from amplifying reference gene primers. Sequencing was performed with immunoSEQ multiplex PCR; in TCRdb, only in-frame clones are kept and a portion is missing. V and J calls and clone size are as listed in that table; D and trimming were resolved from the DNA. The sample contains around 250,000 clones, 80% to 90% of which appear only once.

Sequences were obtained from PBMCs or T cells enriched from blood (not recorded which). The V and J genes are TRBV6-4 and TRBJ2-3; 7 nucleotides line up with TRBD2. The clonotype originates from a woman aged 45 to 65 who had recovered from COVID-19. CDR3 nucleotide sequence: TGTGCCAGCAGTGACTCGGGCGGGAGTGCAGATACGCAGTATTTT. It yields the protein CASSDSGGSADTQYF.